The clone carrying this T cell receptor beta chain was detected many times. Antigen specificity is unknown. The CDR3 is made up of 12 amino acids. V lost 3 bases, J lost 7 bases, and 7 bases lay in between. Per the germline V gene, CDR1 is KGHSH and CDR2 is LQKENI. This record belongs to a study of T-cell reconstitution after alpha-beta-depleted transplantation in children. Points from the study as a whole: Elevated TCRbeta diversity at day 60 was traced, in some patients, to surviving recipient T cells and thymic progenitors. When one year had passed after transplant, most T-cell counts and diversity came from newly produced T cells.

Using unique molecular identifiers, the investigators prepared the TCRbeta library. TCRdb redid the calling of the PCR reads with MiXCR, one entry per CDR3 protein. The sample includes about 260,000 distinct CDR3 sequences, roughly 7.7% of them seen just once. This specimen consisted of PBMCs, mostly from graft donor cells, obtained 180 days after TCRalphabeta/CD19-depleted stem cell transplant. This chain links TRBV18 with TRBJ2-1; D call uncertain. The receptor's source is a male patient younger than 18 who had a stem cell transplant for acute lymphoblastic leukemia, so the T cells may come from the graft donor. The CDR3 nucleotides are TGTGCCAGCTCACCCCCGAGGAATGAGCAGTTCTTC. Its translation: CASSPPRNEQFF.